This TCR beta chain was identified in a study of shared clonotypes between healthy human individuals. To note about this clone: Its antigen is not known.

The germline gives CDR1 SGHTA, CDR2 FQGTGA. Trimming took off 5 bases at V and 6 bases at J, with 14 bases between the two ends. This CDR3 contains 13 residues. Here immunoSEQ multiplex PCR was the method, and the copy in TCRdb shows in-frame clones only, minus some. The sample consists of over a million clones, about 80% of them appearing once. Study-level points and caveats: Naive CD4 clonotype sharing across a few donors was about 5%.

There were no recent acute infections or vaccinations among the donors, who were healthy HIV-negative adults. This receptor was taken from a man aged 18 to 30 in good health. The V gene is TRBV7-3, the J gene TRBJ2-7; tentatively, D is TRBD1 (5 bases). Input material: memory CD4+ T cells sorted from blood. As for subset: CD45RA-negative fraction. The CDR3 DNA reads as TGTGCCAGCAGCCCCAAGATTAGGGGCGAGCAGTACTTC. Its protein is CASSPKIRGEQYF.